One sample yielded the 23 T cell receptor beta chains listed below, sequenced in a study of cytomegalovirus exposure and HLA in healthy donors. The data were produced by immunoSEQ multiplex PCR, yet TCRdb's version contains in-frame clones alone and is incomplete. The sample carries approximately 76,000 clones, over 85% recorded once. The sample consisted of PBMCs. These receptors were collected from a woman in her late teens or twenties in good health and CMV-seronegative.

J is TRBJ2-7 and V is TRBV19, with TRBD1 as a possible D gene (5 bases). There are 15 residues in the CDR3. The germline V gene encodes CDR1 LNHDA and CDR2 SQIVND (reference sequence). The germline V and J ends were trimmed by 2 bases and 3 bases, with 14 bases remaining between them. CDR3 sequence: CASSISNGQGYEQYF. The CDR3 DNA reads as TGTGCCAGTAGTATATCGAATGGACAAGGCTACGAGCAGTACTTC.

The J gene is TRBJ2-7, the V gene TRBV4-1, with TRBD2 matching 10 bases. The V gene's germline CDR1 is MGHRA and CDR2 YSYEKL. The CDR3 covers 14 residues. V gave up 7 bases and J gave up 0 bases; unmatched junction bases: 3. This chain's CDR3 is CASKTSGDSYEQYF. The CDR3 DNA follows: TGCGCCAGCAAAACTAGCGGGGACTCCTACGAGCAGTACTTC.

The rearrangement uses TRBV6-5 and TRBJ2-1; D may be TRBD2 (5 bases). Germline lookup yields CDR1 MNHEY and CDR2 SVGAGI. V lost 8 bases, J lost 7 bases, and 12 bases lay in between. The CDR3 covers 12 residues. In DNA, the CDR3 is TGTGCCAGCGGTGACTACATAAATGAGCAGTTCTTC. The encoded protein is CASGDYINEQFF.

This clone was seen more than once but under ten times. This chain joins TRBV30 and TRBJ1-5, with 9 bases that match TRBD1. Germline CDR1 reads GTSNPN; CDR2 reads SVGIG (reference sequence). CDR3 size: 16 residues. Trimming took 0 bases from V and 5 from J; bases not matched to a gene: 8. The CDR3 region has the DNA TGTGCCTGGAGTGTACTAGGGGACAGGGCCGATCAGCCCCAGCATTTT. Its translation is CAWSVLGDRADQPQHF. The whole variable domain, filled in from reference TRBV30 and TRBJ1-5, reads SQTIHQWPATLVQPVGSPLSLECTVEGTSNPNLYWYRQAAGRGLQLLFYSVGIGQISSEVPQNLSASRPQDRQFILSSKKLLLSDSGFYLCAWSVLGDRADQPQHFGDGTRLSIL.

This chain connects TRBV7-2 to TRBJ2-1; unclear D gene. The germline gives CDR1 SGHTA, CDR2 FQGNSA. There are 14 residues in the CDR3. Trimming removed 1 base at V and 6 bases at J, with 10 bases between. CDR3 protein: CASSLVVRANEQFF. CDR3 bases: TGTGCCAGCAGCTTAGTGGTGAGAGCCAATGAGCAGTTCTTC.

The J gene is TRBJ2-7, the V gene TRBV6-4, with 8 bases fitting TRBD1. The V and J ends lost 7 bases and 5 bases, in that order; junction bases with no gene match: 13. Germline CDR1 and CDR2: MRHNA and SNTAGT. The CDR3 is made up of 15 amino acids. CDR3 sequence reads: CASTFPGQVVHEQYF. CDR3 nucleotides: TGTGCCAGCACCTTCCCGGGACAGGTTGTTCACGAGCAGTACTTC.

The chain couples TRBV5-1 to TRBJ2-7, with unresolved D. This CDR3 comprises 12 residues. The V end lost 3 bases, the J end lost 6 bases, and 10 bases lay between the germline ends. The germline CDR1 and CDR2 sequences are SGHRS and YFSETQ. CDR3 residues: CASSSLAGEQYF. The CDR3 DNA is TGCGCCAGCAGCTCGTTAGCCGGCGAGCAGTACTTC.

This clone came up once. DNA of the CDR3: TGTGCCAGCAGCTTAGAAGGGACAGGTGACGAGCAGTACTTC. The encoded protein is CASSLEGTGDEQYF. The rearrangement uses TRBV7-9 and TRBJ2-7; 8 bases match TRBD1. The J segment lost 5 bases and the V segment lost 1 base, leaving 4 bases of the junction unmatched. The CDR3 sequence is 14 residues long. Germline-derived CDR1 and CDR2 are SEHNR and FQNEAQ (reference sequence).

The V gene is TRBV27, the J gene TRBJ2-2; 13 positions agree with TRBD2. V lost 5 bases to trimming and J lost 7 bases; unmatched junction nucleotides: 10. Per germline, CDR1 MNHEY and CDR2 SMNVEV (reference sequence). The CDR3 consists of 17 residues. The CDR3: CASSPRLAGGQVGELFF. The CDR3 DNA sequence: TGTGCCAGCAGTCCCAGACTAGCGGGGGGCCAGGTCGGGGAGCTGTTTTTT.

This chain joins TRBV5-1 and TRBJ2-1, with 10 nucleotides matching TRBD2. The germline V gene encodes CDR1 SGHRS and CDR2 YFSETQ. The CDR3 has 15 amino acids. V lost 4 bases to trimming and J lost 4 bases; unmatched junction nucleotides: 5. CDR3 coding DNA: TGCGCCAGCAGCCGGGGGACTAGCGAATACAATGAGCAGTTCTTC. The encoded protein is CASSRGTSEYNEQFF.

DNA of the CDR3: TGTGCCCGGCTAGAGTGGCGGGAGGGTAAAGATACGCAGTATTTT. Translating it yields CARLEWREGKDTQYF. The gene calls are TRBV30 and TRBJ2-3, with 9 bases aligning to TRBD2. Germline CDR1 and CDR2: GTSNPN and SVGIG (reference sequence). V lost 8 bases to trimming and J lost 5 bases; unmatched junction nucleotides: 14. There are 15 residues in the CDR3.

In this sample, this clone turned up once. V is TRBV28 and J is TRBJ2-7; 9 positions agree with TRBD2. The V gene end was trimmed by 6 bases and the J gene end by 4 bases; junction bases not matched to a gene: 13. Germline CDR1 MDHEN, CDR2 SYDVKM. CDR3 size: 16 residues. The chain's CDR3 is CASSPGVSGSKYEQYF. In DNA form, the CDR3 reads TGTGCCAGCAGCCCCGGCGTTAGCGGGAGCAAGTACGAGCAGTACTTC. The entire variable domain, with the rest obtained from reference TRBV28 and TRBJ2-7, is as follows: DVKVTQSSRYLVKRTGEKVFLECVQDMDHENMFWYRQDPGLGLRLIYFSYDVKMKEKGDIPEGYSVSREKKERFSLILESASTNQTSMYLCASSPGVSGSKYEQYFGPGTRLTVT.

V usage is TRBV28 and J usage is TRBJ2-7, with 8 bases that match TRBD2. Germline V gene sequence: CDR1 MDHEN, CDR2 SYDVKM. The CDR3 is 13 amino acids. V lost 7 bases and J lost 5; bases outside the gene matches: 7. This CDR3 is CASTKAGVNEQYF. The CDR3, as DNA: TGTGCCAGCACCAAAGCGGGAGTAAACGAGCAGTACTTC.

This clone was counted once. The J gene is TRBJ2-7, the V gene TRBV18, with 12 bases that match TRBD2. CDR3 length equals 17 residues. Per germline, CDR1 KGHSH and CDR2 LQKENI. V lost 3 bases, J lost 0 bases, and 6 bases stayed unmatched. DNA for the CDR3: TGTGCCAGCTCACCCCGGACTAGCGGGGCCTACTCCTACGAGCAGTACTTC. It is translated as CASSPRTSGAYSYEQYF.

As DNA, the CDR3 is TGTGCCAGCAGCTTAGATTCCAGTAGGAGCTCTGAGCAGTACTTC. Translated: CASSLDSSRSSEQYF. The chain employs TRBV11-3 and TRBJ2-7; no clear D. The V end was cut by 0 bases, the J end by 7 bases, with 16 bases between. The CDR3 length is 15 residues. Looked up from germline, CDR1 is SGHNT and CDR2 is YENEEA.

CDR3 in amino acids: CASSLAGTANTEAFF. The CDR3 bases are TGCGCCAGCAGCTTAGCCGGGACAGCGAACACTGAAGCTTTCTTT. The chain combines TRBV5-1 with TRBJ1-1, with TRBD1 matching over 7 bases. The germline gives CDR1 SGHRS, CDR2 YFSETQ. The CDR3 is 15 amino acids. Trimming at V came to 2 bases and at J to 1 base, leaving 5 bases not matched to a gene.

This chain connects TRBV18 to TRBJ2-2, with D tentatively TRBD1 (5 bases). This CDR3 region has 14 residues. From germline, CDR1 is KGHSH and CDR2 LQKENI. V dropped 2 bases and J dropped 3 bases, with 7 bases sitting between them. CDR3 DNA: TGTGCCAGCTCACCAGGGGCGTACACCGGGGAGCTGTTTTTT. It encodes CASSPGAYTGELFF.

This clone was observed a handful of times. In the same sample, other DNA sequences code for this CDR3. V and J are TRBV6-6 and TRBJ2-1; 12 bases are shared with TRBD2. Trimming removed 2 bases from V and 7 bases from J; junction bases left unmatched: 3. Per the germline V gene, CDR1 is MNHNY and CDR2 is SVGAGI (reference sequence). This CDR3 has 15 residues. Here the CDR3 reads CASSYLAGGPNEQFF. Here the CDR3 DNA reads TGTGCCAGCAGTTACCTAGCGGGGGGGCCGAATGAGCAGTTCTTC.

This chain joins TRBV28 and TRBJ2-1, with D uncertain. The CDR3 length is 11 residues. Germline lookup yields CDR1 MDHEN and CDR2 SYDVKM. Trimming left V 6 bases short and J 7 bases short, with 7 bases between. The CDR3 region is CASSLTNEQFF. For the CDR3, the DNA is TGTGCCAGCAGCCTTACTAATGAGCAGTTCTTC.

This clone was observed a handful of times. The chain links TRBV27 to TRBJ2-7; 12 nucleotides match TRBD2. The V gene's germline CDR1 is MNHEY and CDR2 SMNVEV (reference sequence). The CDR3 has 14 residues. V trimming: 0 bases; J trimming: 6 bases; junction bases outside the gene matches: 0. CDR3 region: CASSLSLAGGEQYF. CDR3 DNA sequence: TGTGCCAGCAGTTTATCACTAGCGGGAGGCGAGCAGTACTTC.

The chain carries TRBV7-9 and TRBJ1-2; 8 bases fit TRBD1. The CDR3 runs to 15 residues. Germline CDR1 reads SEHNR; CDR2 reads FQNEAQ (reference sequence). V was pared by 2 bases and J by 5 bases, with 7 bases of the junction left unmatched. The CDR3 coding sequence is TGTGCCAGCAGCTTATTGGACAGGGAGGGATATGGCTACACCTTC. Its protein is CASSLLDREGYGYTF.

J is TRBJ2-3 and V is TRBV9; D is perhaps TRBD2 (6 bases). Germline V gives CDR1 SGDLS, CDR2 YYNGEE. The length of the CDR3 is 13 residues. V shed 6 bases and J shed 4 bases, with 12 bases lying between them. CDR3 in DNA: TGTGCCAGCACAACTAGCCCCGCAGATACGCAGTATTTT. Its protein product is CASTTSPADTQYF.

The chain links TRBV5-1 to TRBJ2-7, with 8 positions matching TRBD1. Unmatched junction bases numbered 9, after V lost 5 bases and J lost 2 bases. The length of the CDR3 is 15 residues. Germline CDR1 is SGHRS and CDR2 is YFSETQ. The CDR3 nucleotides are TGCGCCAGCAGTCTGTCGACAGGGGCCACCTACGAGCAGTACTTC. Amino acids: CASSLSTGATYEQYF.